This T cell receptor beta chain emerged from a study of T cells after yellow fever vaccination. This CDR3 is built from 15 residues. Germline loops: CDR1 SGHTA, CDR2 FQGNSA. Trimming cost V 5 bases and J 0 bases, with 11 bases left between them. TCRdb fed the 5' RACE reads into MiXCR, producing one record per CDR3 protein. The table records roughly 300,000 distinct CDR3 sequences, about 8.3% of them present only once. The sequencing used PBMCs, collected around 45 days after the first yellow fever vaccination. The chain employs TRBV7-2 and TRBJ1-5; maybe TRBD1 (6 bases). The sequence derives from a man aged 18 to 35 who received the YFV17D yellow fever vaccine. The CDR3 nucleotides read TGTGCCAGCAGCCGATGGACAGTTAGCAATCAGCCCCAGCATTTT. Translation: CASSRWTVSNQPQHF.